One T cell receptor (beta chain) is described in this entry. This entry is derived from a study of human T cells and chemical hapten exposure. Study context: Minor pooled library volume differences mainly drove per-sample TCR yield variation.

The study used a library that attached unique molecular identifiers to individual cDNA molecules. TCRdb ran MiXCR on the RACE reads and lists one entry per CDR3 protein. The sample yields about 45,000 distinct CDR3 sequences, 4.4% seen once. Time point specified: healthy volunteer bleed at 2 weeks. Blood, whole and unfractionated, served as the source for total RNA extraction. Germline V gene lookup returns CDR1 MDHEN and CDR2 SYDVKM. This CDR3 contains 13 residues. Trimming stripped 3 bases from V and 8 bases from J, with 11 bases between. Sequencing was performed on whole blood. The sequence derives from a human donor in good health. Some clones in this sample may be carry-over from other donors' samples. The rearrangement links TRBV28 to TRBJ1-5; no reliable D call. Here the CDR3 reads CASSLVGNKPQHF. The CDR3 DNA reads as TGTGCCAGCAGTTTGGTTGGGAATAAGCCCCAGCATTTT.